This is a list of T cell receptor beta chains from one sample in a study of blood T cell repertoires in COVID-19. Measured with immunoSEQ multiplex PCR; TCRdb has only the in-frame clones, and not every one. The table lists 350,000 or so clones, approximately 91% of them singletons. What was sequenced was PBMCs or T cells enriched from blood (not recorded which). The origin of the receptors is a woman aged 25 to 45 who had been exposed to COVID-19. Both conserved end residues are trimmed from each CDR3.

V gene,J gene,CDR3 protein
TRBV12-5,TRBJ2-1,ASGLVGSLRNEQF
TRBV29-1,TRBJ2-1,SVGDGTGEQF
TRBV7-9,TRBJ2-7,ASSGTDSYEQY
TRBV10-2,TRBJ2-1,ASSEPLAGGLYEQF
TRBV6-1,TRBJ1-4,ASSERRGQGQTNEKLF
TRBV19,TRBJ2-7,ASSRIAGPSYEQY
TRBV27,TRBJ2-1,ASSSGDRPYNEQF
TRBV11-3,TRBJ2-1,ASSSRGGRVEQF
TRBV27,TRBJ1-6,ASTSLGDRAYNSPLH
TRBV28,TRBJ2-7,ASSLTGVSYEQY
TRBV28,TRBJ1-2,ASSGRLGRLAYGYT
TRBV19,TRBJ1-2,ASSIATGEHGYT
TRBV30,TRBJ1-5,AWSVDRGQPQH
TRBV7-8,TRBJ1-4,ASSLAGGDNEKLF
TRBV30,TRBJ2-5,AWSVRRTSGRAKETQY
TRBV9,TRBJ2-7,ASSVEEGEYEQY
TRBV7-8,TRBJ1-2,ASSPGGGAYGYT
TRBV7-2,TRBJ1-4,ASRDRGNEKLF
TRBV19,TRBJ2-1,ASSMGQAYNEQF
TRBV4-1,TRBJ2-1,ASSQALAGGNEQF
TRBV5-1,TRBJ1-2,ASSLQDSSYGYT
TRBV27,TRBJ1-1,ASMLWLEAF
TRBV19,TRBJ1-5,ASTTRGFAFNQPQH
TRBV7-6,TRBJ2-1,ASSLRPSGSDEQF
TRBV5-4,TRBJ2-7,ASSLGQAGEQY
TRBV7-9,TRBJ1-2,ASSYAGGGVHGYT
TRBV19,TRBJ2-3,ASSSQGVVQY
TRBV6-5,TRBJ1-1,ASRWTGGRTEAF
TRBV11-2,TRBJ2-5,ASSLALAGNQETQY
TRBV14,TRBJ2-3,ASSQGQASTDTQY
TRBV19,TRBJ2-1,ASSPRGGSSYNEQF
TRBV27,TRBJ2-3,ASSLEGTTDTQY
TRBV4-2,TRBJ2-7,ASSPAGREGHEQY
TRBV10-3,TRBJ2-5,AISKQREETQY
TRBV11-1,TRBJ1-4,ASQGGVGSLNEKLF
TRBV9,TRBJ2-3,ASSVGTGTVTQY
TRBV29-1,TRBJ1-1,SVVVNTEAF
TRBV12-3/TRBV12-4,TRBJ2-5,ASSPPGFETQY
TRBV19,TRBJ2-2,ASTQGGTGELF
TRBV7-3,TRBJ2-7,ASSHTGQGAQAYEQY
TRBV12-5,TRBJ2-2,ASASGRSYAGELF
TRBV28,TRBJ1-3,ASKIRGPGNTIY
TRBV3-1/TRBV3-2,TRBJ1-4,ASSQDSGWEKLF
TRBV11-2,TRBJ1-6,ASSLQGTSGTLH
TRBV18,TRBJ1-4,ASSRDRGGPGGSEKLF
TRBV2,TRBJ2-7,ASSEALLVGLHYEQY
TRBV18,TRBJ2-3,ASSPGLAGDTQY
TRBV28,TRBJ2-7,ASSSTGESSYEQY
TRBV7-9,TRBJ1-1,ASSPGTGRETEAF
TRBV4-2,TRBJ2-3,ASSQGETGTEDTQY
TRBV7-9,TRBJ2-5,ASSLQGTSGSEY
TRBV24-1,TRBJ1-2,ATSGGREAVNYGYT
TRBV10-1,TRBJ2-2,ASSGGLAGSYSNTGELF
TRBV5-1,TRBJ2-5,ASSSTSGRGETQY
TRBV28,TRBJ1-2,ASNLGQYINYGYT
TRBV28,TRBJ2-7,ASRKTSVWISYEQY
TRBV27,TRBJ2-5,ASSVLQGTETQY
TRBV7-6,TRBJ2-3,ASSLLRGSPDTQY